The rows below give T cell receptor beta chains drawn from one sample of a study of metastatic and nonmetastatic thyroid tumors. TCRdb recomputed clones from the PCR reads via MiXCR. The table shows nearly 15,000 clones, with about 21% occurring only once. Input material: blood. These receptors all stem from a female donor with papillary thyroid cancer or a benign thyroid nodule (not recorded which). Some clones in this sample may be carry-over from other donors' samples. Each CDR3 is given with its conserved first and last residue. The D gene is left open where the match is weak. The listing skips clone size in some rows; elsewhere it reads once, few, many or a size class.

D,size,J,V,length,DNA,CDR3
-,-,TRBJ1-2,TRBV4-2,15,TGTGCCAGCAGCCAAGAGATCCAGGGATCTTATGGCTACACCTTC,CASSQEIQGSYGYTF
-,-,TRBJ2-7,TRBV27,15,TGTGCCAGCAGTTATCGCGCGGACCCTGTCTACGAGCAGTACTTC,CASSYRADPVYEQYF
TRBD2,-,TRBJ2-1,TRBV5-1,15,TGCGCCAGCAGCTTGGTAGCGGGAGGGGACAATGAGCAGTTCTTC,CASSLVAGGDNEQFF
TRBD2,-,TRBJ2-7,TRBV6-1,16,TGTGCCAGCAGTATTAGCGGGAAGGCTGCCTCCTACGAGCAGTACTTC,CASSISGKAASYEQYF
-,many,TRBJ1-4,TRBV28,16,TGTGCCAGCAGCCGACGGGCCTTCTCTACTAATGAAAAACTGTTTTTT,CASSRRAFSTNEKLFF
-,many,TRBJ1-2,TRBV20-1,15,TGCAGTGCTAGAGATCTGAGGACAGACTTCGGGGGCTACACCTTC,CSARDLRTDFGGYTF
-,medium-sized,TRBJ2-1,TRBV13,15,TGTGCCAGCAGCGGAAACCACAGGGGGGGCAATGAGCAGTTCTTC,CASSGNHRGGNEQFF
-,few,TRBJ2-1,TRBV4-3,13,TGCGCCAGCAGCGGGGGTGGACGGAATGAGCAGTTCTTC,CASSGGGRNEQFF
TRBD1,few,TRBJ1-2,TRBV6-2/TRBV6-3,14,TGTGCCAGCAGTAACAGGGGCGGTAACTATGGCTACACCTTC,CASSNRGGNYGYTF
TRBD2,few,TRBJ2-1,TRBV12-3/TRBV12-4,17,TGTGCCAGCAGTTCCCATCCCGGGACTAGCGTATACAATGAGCAGTTCTTC,CASSSHPGTSVYNEQFF
-,medium-sized,TRBJ1-2,TRBV15,14,TGTGCCACCAGCAGAGATCTAACCCAGACCGGCTACACCTTC,CATSRDLTQTGYTF
-,many,TRBJ2-4,TRBV11-3,13,TGTGCCAGCAGCTTCATCGACAAAAACATTCAGTACTTC,CASSFIDKNIQYF
-,many,TRBJ1-1,TRBV7-9,13,TGTGCCAGCAGCTTACTCGAAGAAACTGAAGCTTTCTTT,CASSLLEETEAFF
-,-,TRBJ2-3,TRBV27,14,TGTGCCAGCAGTTTAACCCGATCCACAGATACGCAGTATTTT,CASSLTRSTDTQYF
-,many,TRBJ1-6,TRBV9,15,TGTGCCAGCAGCGTAGATCTAGGGGTGGATTCACCCCTCCACTTT,CASSVDLGVDSPLHF
-,-,TRBJ2-6,TRBV20-1,17,TGCAGTGCTAGGGATATGAGGGTGTTCTCCGGGGCCAACGTCCTGACTTTC,CSARDMRVFSGANVLTF
TRBD2,-,TRBJ2-5,TRBV19,12,TGTGCCAGACCAGCGCGGGGGAAGACCCAGTACTTC,CARPARGKTQYF
-,many,TRBJ2-3,TRBV11-1,11,TGTGCCAGCAGCACGACCCATACGCAGTATTTT,CASSTTHTQYF
TRBD2,-,TRBJ2-1,TRBV12-3/TRBV12-4,16,TGTGCCAGCAGACCTAGGACTAGCCGGGCCTACAATGAGCAGTTCTTC,CASRPRTSRAYNEQFF
-,many,TRBJ2-5,TRBV7-9,14,TGTGCCAGCAGCGCCCGTGGGCTAGAAGAGACCCAGTACTTC,CASSARGLEETQYF
-,-,TRBJ2-2,TRBV6-1,15,TGTGCCAGCAGTGAGATCACAGGGACACCGTGGGAGCTGTTTTTT,CASSEITGTPWELFF
-,-,TRBJ2-5,TRBV19,13,TGTGCCAGTAGTATCTATGGGGGAGAGACCCAGTACTTC,CASSIYGGETQYF
-,medium-sized,TRBJ2-7,TRBV5-1,17,TGCGCCAGCAGCTTGGCCGTTGGGGGGGCGATCCCCTACGAGCAGTACTTC,CASSLAVGGAIPYEQYF
-,few,TRBJ2-7,TRBV2,14,TGTGCCAGCAGTGAAGGGCAGGGCGAAAGCGAGCAGTACTTC,CASSEGQGESEQYF
-,-,TRBJ2-1,TRBV20-1,14,TGCAGTGCTAGGTATCCCTCAAAAAACAATGAGCAGTTCTTC,CSARYPSKNNEQFF
-,medium-sized,TRBJ2-7,TRBV6-2/TRBV6-3,12,TGTGCCAGCAAGGGTCTGACCTACGAGCAGTACTTC,CASKGLTYEQYF
TRBD2,medium-sized,TRBJ2-7,TRBV28,13,TGTGCCAGCAGAATTAGCGGGAGTTACGAGCAGTACTTC,CASRISGSYEQYF
-,-,TRBJ2-7,TRBV12-3/TRBV12-4,13,TGTGTCACCAGCCGGGAATTCTCCTACGAGCAGTACTTC,CVTSREFSYEQYF
-,-,TRBJ2-7,TRBV11-3,16,TGTGCCAGCAGCTCCAGGGACTCTCCTTTTGTCTACGAGCAGTACTTC,CASSSRDSPFVYEQYF